These 3 T cell receptor beta chains were sequenced from one sample in a study of Ad26.COV2.S vaccination and SARS-CoV-2 variants. Produced via immunoSEQ multiplex PCR; TCRdb's table is partial and in-frame only. The data show around 300,000 clones, with around 88% seen just once and under 6% held by the top ten. Noted treatment: approximately 18 received Ad26.COV2.S at low or high dose, single or two shots; a few received placebo; per-sample allocation not given. The samples date from day 63 after the first vaccine or placebo injection. This specimen consisted of peripheral blood, obtained in a trial of Ad26.COV2.S vaccine versus placebo. These receptors came from a person aged 18-60 years who received the Ad26.COV2.S COVID-19 vaccine or a placebo.

The rearrangement joins TRBV6-2 or TRBV6-3 to TRBJ2-5, with D possibly TRBD1 on 6 matching bases. The germline V gene has CDR1 MNHEY and CDR2 SVGEGT. The V and J ends lost 0 bases and 5 bases respectively, with 19 bases between them. This CDR3 is 17 amino acids long. The chain's CDR3 is CASSYSTVQGELETQYF. The CDR3 DNA reads TGTGCCAGCAGTTACTCGACGGTACAGGGAGAGTTGGAGACCCAGTACTTC.

The chain links TRBV5-4 to TRBJ1-1; D remains ambiguous. V was shortened by 4 bases and J by 2 bases, with 9 bases between the two germline ends. Germline CDR1 reads SGHNT; CDR2 reads YYREEE (reference sequence). The CDR3 is made up of 13 amino acids. Here the CDR3 reads CASSPGLNTEAFF. The DNA of the CDR3 is TGTGCCAGCAGCCCCGGGCTTAACACTGAAGCTTTCTTT.

The chain combines TRBV15 with TRBJ1-2, with TRBD1 matching over 7 bases. The CDR3 extends over 15 amino acids. V gave up 5 bases and J gave up 3 bases; unmatched junction bases: 9. In germline, CDR1 is LNHNV, CDR2 YYDKDF (reference sequence). CDR3 in DNA: TGTGCCACCAGCGTTTCCGGGACAGCGTACTATGGCTACACCTTC. Protein sequence: CATSVSGTAYYGYTF.